This T cell receptor beta chain derives from a study of shared clonotypes between healthy human individuals. The study, taken as a whole, reports: With several donors compared, roughly 4.9% of naive CD4 clonotypes were shared. Non-shared clonotypes had lower generation probabilities than clonotypes shared by all four sorted-subset donors.

This clone was picked up a small number of times. Antigen specificity is unknown. This sample also contains other DNA sequences that code for the same CDR3. In the original workflow: ImmunoSEQ output held junction-only sequences without quality scores, so filtering differed. The data were produced by immunoSEQ multiplex PCR, yet TCRdb's version contains in-frame clones alone and is incomplete. D and trimming were read from the DNA, whereas the V and J calls and clone size are those reported in that table. Among some 2,100,000 clones listed, almost 96% were seen once. Sequencing was done on a sample of naive CD4+ T cells sorted from blood. Subset defined: CD45RA+ positively selected. The TCR was taken from a man between 18 and 35 years old in good health.

The CDR3 region is CASSLGQPYGYTF. In DNA form, the CDR3 reads TGTGCCAGCAGTTTAGGGCAACCCTATGGCTACACCTTC. The chain combines TRBV28 with TRBJ1-2; unclear D gene. Germline V gene data show CDR1 as MDHEN and CDR2 as SYDVKM. The length of the CDR3 is 13 residues. V gave up 2 bases and J gave up 4 bases, with 8 bases separating them.